These 15 T cell receptor beta chains were all obtained from the same sample, sequenced in a study of naive and memory T cell subsets. Study observations and caveats: Naive repertoires, especially CD8, held a few larger clonotypes, possibly memory cells re-expressing CD45RA.

Both TRBC1 and TRBC2 were covered by a beta constant-region primer of two equimolar oligonucleotides. Ligated cDNA was amplified by four rounds of PCR with nested alpha and beta constant-region primers and SP2. TCRdb reanalysed the UMI-ligation and nested PCR reads using MiXCR and keeps one entry per CDR3 protein. The data hold about 150,000 distinct CDR3 sequences, with about 23% observed a single time. The antigens these receptors bind are not known. The sequenced sample was naive CD4+ T cells from blood. These receptors were obtained from a human donor in good health.

This clonotype was counted only a few times. The chain carries TRBV12-3 or TRBV12-4 and TRBJ2-3; D not certain. Trimming pared 6 bases from V and 2 bases from J, leaving 0 bases between. This CDR3 has 10 amino acids. The DNA of the CDR3 is TGTGCCAGCAGCACAGATACGCAGTATTTT. Protein: CASSTDTQYF.

The chain couples TRBV2 to TRBJ1-5; D is ambiguous. Trimming stripped 0 bases from V and 7 bases from J, with 7 bases between. The CDR3 has 13 amino acids. The germline V gene encodes CDR1 SNHLY and CDR2 FYNNEI. The CDR3 sequence: CASSEARSQPQHF. As DNA, the CDR3 is TGTGCCAGCAGTGAAGCTAGGAGCCAGCCCCAGCATTTT.

This clonotype was recorded once. A single base separates this from a much larger clone, so it may be a read error. The chain couples TRBV6-5 to TRBJ2-3; D perhaps matches TRBD1 (5 bases). CDR3 size: 13 residues. Germline CDR1 reads MNHEY; CDR2 reads SVGAGI. The CDR3 DNA sequence: TGTGCCAGCAGCCGGCGAACGACAGATACGCGGTATTTT. It yields the protein CASSRRTTDTRYF.

A few counts support this clonotype. V is TRBV29-1 and J is TRBJ2-5; maybe TRBD2 (6 bases). CDR1 and CDR2 from the germline V gene are SQVTM and ANQGSEA. V lost 4 bases and J 5 bases, leaving 11 bases between the germline ends. CDR3 size: 12 residues. The chain's CDR3 is CSVAEGSETQYF. The CDR3 nucleotides read TGCAGCGTTGCGGAGGGGTCGGAGACCCAGTACTTC.

This clonotype was seen only a few times. The genes are TRBV7-6 and TRBJ2-2; TRBD2 matches at 7 bases. V was clipped by 3 bases and J by 7 bases; unmatched bases: 8. In germline, CDR1 is SGHVS, CDR2 FNYEAQ. The CDR3 spans 15 residues. CDR3 DNA: TGTGCCAGCAGCTTGGGCGGGAGTCGGCACGGGGAGCTGTTTTTT. This codes for CASSLGGSRHGELFF. The full variable domain, rest sourced from reference TRBV7-6 and TRBJ2-2, is GAGVSQSPRYKVTKRGQDVALRCDPISGHVSLYWYRQALGQGPEFLTYFNYEAQQDKSGLPNDRFSAERPEGSISTLTIQRTEQRDSAMYRCASSLGGSRHGELFFGEGSRLTVL.

This chain links TRBV11-2 with TRBJ2-7; D gene uncertain. Trimming left V 0 bases short and J 6 bases short, with 15 bases between. The CDR3 loop spans 15 amino acids. CDR1 is SGHAT, CDR2 FQNNGV, per germline. This chain's CDR3 is CASSLERLVVSEQYF. CDR3 sequence (DNA): TGTGCCAGCAGCTTAGAAAGATTAGTCGTCTCCGAGCAGTACTTC.

This chain joins TRBV28 and TRBJ2-7, with D perhaps TRBD2 (6 bases). Trimming removed 7 bases at V and 4 bases at J, with 20 bases between. The CDR3 totals 15 residues. Germline loops: CDR1 MDHEN, CDR2 SYDVKM. Here the CDR3 DNA reads TGTGCCAGCAACCGGGGCGGGGCTTTTTCTTACGAGCAGTACTTC. Protein sequence: CASNRGGAFSYEQYF. The complete variable domain, with remaining parts taken from reference TRBV28 and TRBJ2-7, reads DVKVTQSSRYLVKRTGEKVFLECVQDMDHENMFWYRQDPGLGLRLIYFSYDVKMKEKGDIPEGYSVSREKKERFSLILESASTNQTSMYLCASNRGGAFSYEQYFGPGTRLTVT.

The V gene is TRBV5-1, the J gene TRBJ2-5; no clear D. Germline V gene data show CDR1 as SGHRS and CDR2 as YFSETQ. V dropped 4 bases and J dropped 1 base, with 11 bases sitting between them. The CDR3 loop spans 14 amino acids. The CDR3 protein is CASSPGNSQETQYF. The CDR3 DNA reads as TGCGCCAGCAGCCCTGGGAACAGCCAAGAGACCCAGTACTTC.

Ten or more counts support this clonotype. The chain joins TRBV12-3 or TRBV12-4 to TRBJ2-1; D is unresolved. Trimming removed 6 bases from V and 9 bases from J, with 21 bases in between. The CDR3 sequence is 15 residues long. CDR3 residues: CASSPPAAPQSEQFF. The CDR3 nucleotides read TGTGCCAGCAGCCCCCCCGCGGCCCCGCAAAGTGAGCAGTTCTTC.

CDR3 DNA sequence: TGTGCCAGCAGCCAGGACACAGATACGCAGTATTTT. Encoded protein: CASSQDTDTQYF. This chain connects TRBV6-2 or TRBV6-3 to TRBJ2-3; no reliable D call. Between the trimmed V and J ends, which lost 6 bases and 2 bases, there was a span of 6 bases. CDR3 length: 12 amino acids. Germline V gene data show CDR1 as MNHEY and CDR2 as SVGEGT.

The chain uses TRBV3-1 and TRBJ1-1; no clear D gene. The CDR3 covers 15 residues. Trimming left V 1 base short and J 1 base short, with 10 bases between. The germline V gene encodes CDR1 LGHDT and CDR2 YNNKEL (reference sequence). The DNA of the CDR3 is TGTGCCAGCAGCCAAGGGGGAACCCCGAACACTGAAGCTTTCTTT. Translated, it gives CASSQGGTPNTEAFF.

The sample holds a few counts of this clonotype. The genes are TRBV6-5 and TRBJ1-1; D is unresolved. The ends were cut back, 1 base at V and 8 bases at J, with 14 bases in the middle. The germline V gene encodes CDR1 MNHEY and CDR2 SVGAGI. The CDR3 contains 14 residues. The CDR3 sequence: CASSYYLETTEAFF. Here the CDR3 DNA reads TGTGCCAGCAGTTACTACCTGGAGACCACCGAAGCTTTCTTT.

The genes are TRBV6-1 and TRBJ2-1, with D tentatively TRBD2 (5 bases). The V end lost 2 bases, the J end lost 5 bases, and 10 bases lay between the germline ends. Per the germline V gene, CDR1 is MNHNS and CDR2 is SASEGT. This CDR3 region has 14 residues. CDR3 protein: CASSEWISDNEQFF. Written as DNA, the CDR3 is TGTGCCAGCAGTGAATGGATTAGCGACAATGAGCAGTTCTTC.

The rearrangement links TRBV6-5 to TRBJ1-5, with D maybe TRBD1 (6 bases). Trimming took 6 bases from V and 2 from J, leaving 14 bases between them. Per the germline V gene, CDR1 is MNHEY and CDR2 is SVGAGI. The CDR3 sequence is 15 residues long. The CDR3 protein is CASSQGGAGNQPQHF. CDR3 sequence (DNA): TGTGCCAGCAGCCAAGGGGGGGCCGGCAATCAGCCCCAGCATTTT.

The sample holds one count of this clonotype. The chain uses TRBV7-2 and TRBJ2-3, with D uncertain. The CDR3 runs 14 residues. Germline-derived CDR1 and CDR2 are SGHTA and FQGNSA. Trimming left V 2 bases short and J 0 bases short, with 6 bases between. CDR3 DNA sequence: TGTGCCAGCAGCTTAAACTGGAGCACAGATACGCAGTATTTT. It translates to CASSLNWSTDTQYF.